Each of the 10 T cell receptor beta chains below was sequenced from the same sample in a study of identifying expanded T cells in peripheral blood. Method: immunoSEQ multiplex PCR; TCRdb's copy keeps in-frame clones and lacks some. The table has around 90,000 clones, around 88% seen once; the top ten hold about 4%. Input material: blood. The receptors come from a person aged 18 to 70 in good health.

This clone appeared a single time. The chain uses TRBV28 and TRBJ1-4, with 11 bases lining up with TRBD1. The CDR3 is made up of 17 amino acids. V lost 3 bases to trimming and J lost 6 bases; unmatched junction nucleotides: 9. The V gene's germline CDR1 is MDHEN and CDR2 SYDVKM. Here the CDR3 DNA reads TGTGCCAGCAGTTTTCTTGGGACAGGGGGAAGGGATGAAAAACTGTTTTTT. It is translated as CASSFLGTGGRDEKLFF.

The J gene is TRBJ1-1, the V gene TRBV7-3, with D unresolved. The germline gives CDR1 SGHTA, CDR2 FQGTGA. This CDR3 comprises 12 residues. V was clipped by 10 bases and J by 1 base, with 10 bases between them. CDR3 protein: CANRIGNTEAFF. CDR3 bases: TGTGCCAACCGGATCGGGAACACTGAAGCTTTCTTT. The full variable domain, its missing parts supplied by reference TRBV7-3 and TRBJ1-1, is GAGVSQTPSNKVTEKGKYVELRCDPISGHTALYWYRQSLGQGPEFLIYFQGTGAADDSGLPNDRFFAVRPEGSVSTLKIQRTERGDSAVYLCANRIGNTEAFFGQGTRLTVV.

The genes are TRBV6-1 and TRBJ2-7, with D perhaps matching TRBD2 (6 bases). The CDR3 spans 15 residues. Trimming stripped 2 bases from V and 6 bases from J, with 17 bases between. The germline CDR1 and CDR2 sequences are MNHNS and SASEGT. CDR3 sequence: CASSERSGGAPEQYF. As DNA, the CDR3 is TGTGCCAGCAGTGAAAGGTCGGGCGGGGCCCCCGAGCAGTACTTC.

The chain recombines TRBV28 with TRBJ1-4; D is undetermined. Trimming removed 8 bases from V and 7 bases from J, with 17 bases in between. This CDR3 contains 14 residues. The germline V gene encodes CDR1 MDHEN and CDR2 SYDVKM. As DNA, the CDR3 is TGTGCCAGCCGAGCCCGCCAGGTCGGTGAAAAACTGTTTTTT. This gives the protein CASRARQVGEKLFF. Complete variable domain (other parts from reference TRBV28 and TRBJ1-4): DVKVTQSSRYLVKRTGEKVFLECVQDMDHENMFWYRQDPGLGLRLIYFSYDVKMKEKGDIPEGYSVSREKKERFSLILESASTNQTSMYLCASRARQVGEKLFFGSGTQLSVL.

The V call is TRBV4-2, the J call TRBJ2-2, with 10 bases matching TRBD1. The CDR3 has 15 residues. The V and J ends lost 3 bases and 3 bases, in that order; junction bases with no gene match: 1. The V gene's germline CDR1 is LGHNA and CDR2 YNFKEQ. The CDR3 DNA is TGTGCCAGCAGCCATGGGACAGGGGACACCGGGGAGCTGTTTTTT. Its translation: CASSHGTGDTGELFF.

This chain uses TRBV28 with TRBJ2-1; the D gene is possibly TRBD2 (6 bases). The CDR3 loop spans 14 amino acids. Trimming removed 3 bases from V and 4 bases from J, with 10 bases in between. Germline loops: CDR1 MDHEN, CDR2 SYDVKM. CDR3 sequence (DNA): TGTGCCAGCAGTTTTAAAAGCGGGTACAATGAGCAGTTCTTC. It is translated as CASSFKSGYNEQFF.

The CDR3 sequence: CAWSVWGNTGELFF. CDR3 in DNA: TGTGCCTGGAGTGTATGGGGTAACACCGGGGAGCTGTTTTTT. This chain links TRBV30 with TRBJ2-2; no firm D call. The CDR3 is 14 amino acids. The V gene's germline CDR1 is GTSNPN and CDR2 SVGIG (reference sequence). Trimming stripped 0 bases from V and 2 bases from J, with 7 bases between.

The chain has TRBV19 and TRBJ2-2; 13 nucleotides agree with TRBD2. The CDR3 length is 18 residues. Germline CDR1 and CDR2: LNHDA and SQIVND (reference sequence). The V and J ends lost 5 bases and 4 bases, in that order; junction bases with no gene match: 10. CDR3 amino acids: CASSSGTGLAGRTGELFF. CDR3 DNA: TGTGCCAGTAGTTCCGGAACGGGACTAGCGGGACGCACCGGGGAGCTGTTTTTT.

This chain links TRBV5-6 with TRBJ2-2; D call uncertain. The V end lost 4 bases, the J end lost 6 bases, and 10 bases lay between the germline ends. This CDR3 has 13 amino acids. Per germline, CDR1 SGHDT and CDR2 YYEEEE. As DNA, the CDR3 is TGTGCCAGCAGCCTTGACCCCGCCGGGGAGCTGTTTTTT. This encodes CASSLDPAGELFF.

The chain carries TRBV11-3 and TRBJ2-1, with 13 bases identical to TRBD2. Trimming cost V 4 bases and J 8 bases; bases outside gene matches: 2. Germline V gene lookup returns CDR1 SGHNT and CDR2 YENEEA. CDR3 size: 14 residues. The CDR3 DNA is TGTGCCAGCAGCTCGGGACTAGCGGGGTATGAGCAGTTCTTC. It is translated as CASSSGLAGYEQFF.